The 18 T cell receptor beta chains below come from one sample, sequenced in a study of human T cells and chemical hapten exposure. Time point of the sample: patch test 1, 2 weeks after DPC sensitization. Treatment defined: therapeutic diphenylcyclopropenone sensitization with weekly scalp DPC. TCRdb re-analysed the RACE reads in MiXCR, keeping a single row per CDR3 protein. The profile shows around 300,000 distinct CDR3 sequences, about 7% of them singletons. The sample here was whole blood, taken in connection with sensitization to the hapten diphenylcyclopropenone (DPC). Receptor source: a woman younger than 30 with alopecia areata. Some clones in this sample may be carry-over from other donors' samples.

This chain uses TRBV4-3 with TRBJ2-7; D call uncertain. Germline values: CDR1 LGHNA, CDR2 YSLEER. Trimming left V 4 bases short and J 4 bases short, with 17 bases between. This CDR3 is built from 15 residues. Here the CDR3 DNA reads TGCGCCAGCAGCCCTTCGACGGGCCCTAGGTACGAGCAGTACTTC. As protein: CASSPSTGPRYEQYF.

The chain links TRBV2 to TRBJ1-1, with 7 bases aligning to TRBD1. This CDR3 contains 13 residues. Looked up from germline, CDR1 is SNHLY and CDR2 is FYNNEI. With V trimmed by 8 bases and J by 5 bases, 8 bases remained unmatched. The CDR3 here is CASVILQGTEAFF. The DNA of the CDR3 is TGTGCCAGCGTTATTTTACAGGGGACTGAAGCTTTCTTT.

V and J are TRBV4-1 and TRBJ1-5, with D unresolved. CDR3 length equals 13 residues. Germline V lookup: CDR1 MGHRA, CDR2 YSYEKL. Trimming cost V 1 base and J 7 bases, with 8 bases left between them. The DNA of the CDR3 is TGCGCCAGCAGCCAAGTTTTGCGGCAGCCCCAGCATTTT. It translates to CASSQVLRQPQHF.

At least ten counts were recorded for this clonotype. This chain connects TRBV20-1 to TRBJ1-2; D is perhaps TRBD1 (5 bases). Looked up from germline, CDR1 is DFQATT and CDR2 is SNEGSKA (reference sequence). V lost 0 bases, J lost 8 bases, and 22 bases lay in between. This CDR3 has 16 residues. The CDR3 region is CSAREPGPQMEGGYTF. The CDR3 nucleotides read TGCAGTGCTAGAGAACCGGGACCCCAGATGGAAGGCGGCTACACCTTC.

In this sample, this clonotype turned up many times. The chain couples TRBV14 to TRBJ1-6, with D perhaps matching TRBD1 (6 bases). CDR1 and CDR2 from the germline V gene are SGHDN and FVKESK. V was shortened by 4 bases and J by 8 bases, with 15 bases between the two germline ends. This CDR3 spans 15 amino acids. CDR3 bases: TGTGCCAGCAGCCCCTTCCAGGGGACTCATTCACCCCTCCACTTT. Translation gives CASSPFQGTHSPLHF. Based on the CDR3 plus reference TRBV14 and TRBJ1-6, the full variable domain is EAGVTQFPSHSVIEKGQTVTLRCDPISGHDNLYWYRRVMGKEIKFLLHFVKESKQDESGMPNNRFLAERTGGTYSTLKVQPAELEDSGVYFCASSPFQGTHSPLHFGNGTRLTVT.

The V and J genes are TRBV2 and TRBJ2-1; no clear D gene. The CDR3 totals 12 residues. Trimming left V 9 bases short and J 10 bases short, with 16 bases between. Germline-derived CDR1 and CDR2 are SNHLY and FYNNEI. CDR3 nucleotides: TGTGCCAGGAGCAACGTGGGGTTGGAGCAGTTCTTC. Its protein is CARSNVGLEQFF.

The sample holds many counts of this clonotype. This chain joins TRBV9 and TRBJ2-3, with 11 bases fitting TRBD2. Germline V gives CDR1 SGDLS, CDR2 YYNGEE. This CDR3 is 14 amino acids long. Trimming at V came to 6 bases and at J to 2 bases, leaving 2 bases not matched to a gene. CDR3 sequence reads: CASTLAGDTDTQYF. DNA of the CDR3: TGTGCCAGCACACTAGCGGGGGACACAGATACGCAGTATTTT.

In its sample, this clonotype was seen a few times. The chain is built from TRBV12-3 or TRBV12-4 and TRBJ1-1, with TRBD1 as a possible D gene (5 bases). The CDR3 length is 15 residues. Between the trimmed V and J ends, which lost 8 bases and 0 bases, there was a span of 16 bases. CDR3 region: CASLPGDGMNTEAFF. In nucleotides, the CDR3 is TGTGCCAGCCTCCCGGGGGACGGGATGAACACTGAAGCTTTCTTT.

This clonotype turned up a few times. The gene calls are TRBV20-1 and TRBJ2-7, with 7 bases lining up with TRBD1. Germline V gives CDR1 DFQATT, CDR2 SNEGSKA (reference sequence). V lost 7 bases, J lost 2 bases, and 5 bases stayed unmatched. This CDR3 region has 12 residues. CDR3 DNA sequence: TGCAGTGGAAGGGACAGCGCCTACGAGCAGTACTTC. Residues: CSGRDSAYEQYF.

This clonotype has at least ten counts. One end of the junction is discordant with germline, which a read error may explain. CDR3 region: CASSRDLRATDF. The CDR3 bases are TGTGCCAGCAGTCGGGACTTAAGGGCTACGGACTTC. The chain is built from TRBV7-9 and TRBJ2-7; perhaps TRBD2 as D (6 bases). Germline lookup yields CDR1 SEHNR and CDR2 FQNEAQ (reference sequence). The CDR3 is made up of 12 amino acids.

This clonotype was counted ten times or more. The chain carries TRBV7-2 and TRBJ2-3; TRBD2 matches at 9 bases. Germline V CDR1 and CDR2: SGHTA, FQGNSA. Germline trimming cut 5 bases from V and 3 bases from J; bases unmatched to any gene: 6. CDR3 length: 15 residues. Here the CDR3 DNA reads TGTGCCAGCAGCCGGACTAGCGCGGGAACAGATACGCAGTATTTT. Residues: CASSRTSAGTDTQYF.

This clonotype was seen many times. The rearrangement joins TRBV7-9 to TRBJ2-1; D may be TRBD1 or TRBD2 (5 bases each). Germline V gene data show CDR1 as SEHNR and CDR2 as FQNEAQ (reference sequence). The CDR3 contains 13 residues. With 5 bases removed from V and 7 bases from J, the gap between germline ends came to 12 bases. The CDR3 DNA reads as TGTGCCAGCAGCCAGGGTTGGGGGAATGAGCAGTTCTTC. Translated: CASSQGWGNEQFF.

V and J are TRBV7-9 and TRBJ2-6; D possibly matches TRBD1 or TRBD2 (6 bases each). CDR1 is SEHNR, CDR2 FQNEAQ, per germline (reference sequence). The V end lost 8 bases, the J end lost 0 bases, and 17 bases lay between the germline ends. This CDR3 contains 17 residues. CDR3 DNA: TGTGCCAGCGGCTGGGGGGCCCCGAGCTCTGGGGCCAACGTCCTGACTTTC. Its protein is CASGWGAPSSGANVLTF.

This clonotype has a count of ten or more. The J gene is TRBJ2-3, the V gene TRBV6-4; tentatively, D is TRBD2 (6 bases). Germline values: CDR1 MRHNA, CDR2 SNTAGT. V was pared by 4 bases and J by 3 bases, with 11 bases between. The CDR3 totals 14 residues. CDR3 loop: CASSVRGGTDTQYF. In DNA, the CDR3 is TGTGCCAGCAGTGTTCGGGGAGGTACAGATACGCAGTATTTT.

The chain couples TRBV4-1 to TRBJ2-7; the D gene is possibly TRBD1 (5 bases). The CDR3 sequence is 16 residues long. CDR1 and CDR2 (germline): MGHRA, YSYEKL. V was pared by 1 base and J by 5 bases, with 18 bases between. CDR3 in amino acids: CASSQGLAGPGDEQYF. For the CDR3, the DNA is TGCGCCAGCAGCCAAGGTCTCGCAGGGCCCGGAGACGAGCAGTACTTC.

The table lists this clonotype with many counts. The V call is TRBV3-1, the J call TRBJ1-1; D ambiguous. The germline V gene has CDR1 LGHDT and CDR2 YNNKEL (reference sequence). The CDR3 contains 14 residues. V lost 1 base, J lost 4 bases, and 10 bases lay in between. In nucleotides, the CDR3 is TGTGCCAGCAGCCAAGTACGAGAAGGCACTGAAGCTTTCTTT. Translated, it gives CASSQVREGTEAFF.

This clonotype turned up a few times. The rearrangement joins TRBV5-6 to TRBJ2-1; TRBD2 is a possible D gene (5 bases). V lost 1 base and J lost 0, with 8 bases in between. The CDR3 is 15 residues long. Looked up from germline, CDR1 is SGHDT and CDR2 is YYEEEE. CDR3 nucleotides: TGTGCCAGCAGCTTGAGGCTAGCCTCCTACAATGAGCAGTTCTTC. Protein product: CASSLRLASYNEQFF.

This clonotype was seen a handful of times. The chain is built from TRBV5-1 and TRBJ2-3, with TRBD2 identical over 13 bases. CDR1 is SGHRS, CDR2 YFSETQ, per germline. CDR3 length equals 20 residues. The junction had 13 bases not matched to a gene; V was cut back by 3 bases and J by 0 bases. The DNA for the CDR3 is TGCGCCAGCAGCTCTAGGAGGGGACTAGCGGGGTCCGCTAGCACAGATACGCAGTATTTT. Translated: CASSSRRGLAGSASTDTQYF.